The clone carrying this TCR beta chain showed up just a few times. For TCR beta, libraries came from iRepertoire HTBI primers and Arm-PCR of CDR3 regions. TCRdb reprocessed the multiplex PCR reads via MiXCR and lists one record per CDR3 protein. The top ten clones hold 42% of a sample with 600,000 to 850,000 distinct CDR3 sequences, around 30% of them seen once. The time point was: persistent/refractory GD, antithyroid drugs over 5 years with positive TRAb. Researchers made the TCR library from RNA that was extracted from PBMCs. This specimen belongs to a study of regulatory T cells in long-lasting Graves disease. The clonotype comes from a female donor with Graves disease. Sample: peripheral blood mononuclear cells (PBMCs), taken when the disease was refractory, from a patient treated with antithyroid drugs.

The CDR3 region is CASSAYRAYEQYF. The CDR3 DNA sequence: TGTGCCAGCAGCGCATACAGAGCCTACGAGCAGTACTTC. The chain employs TRBV7-2 and TRBJ2-7; D gene uncertain. The V gene lost 5 bases and the J gene lost 2 bases, with 10 bases spanning the gap. From germline, CDR1 is SGHTA and CDR2 FQGNSA. The CDR3 runs to 13 residues.